This passage covers 15 T cell receptor beta chains from one sample sequenced in a study of blood T cell repertoires in COVID-19. Libraries were prepared by immunoSEQ multiplex PCR; TCRdb keeps only in-frame clonotypes and omits some of them. The sample includes roughly 120,000 clones, approximately 85% of them seen just once. The sequenced sample was peripheral blood. Receptors were obtained from a woman aged 55-70 years with acute or convalescent COVID-19.

V is TRBV9 and J is TRBJ2-2, with D perhaps TRBD2 (5 bases). This CDR3 contains 16 residues. V was shortened by 0 bases and J by 2 bases, with 11 bases between the two germline ends. The germline V gene has CDR1 SGDLS and CDR2 YYNGEE. The DNA for the CDR3 is TGTGCCAGCAGCGTAGCTCCTACGGGAAACACCGGGGAGCTGTTTTTT. The encoded protein is CASSVAPTGNTGELFF. Together with reference TRBV9 and TRBJ2-2, the CDR3 gives the full variable domain: DSGVTQTPKHLITATGQRVTLRCSPRSGDLSVYWYQQSLDQGLQFLIQYYNGEERAKGNILERFSAQQFPDLHSELNLSSLELGDSALYFCASSVAPTGNTGELFFGEGSRLTVL.

The chain employs TRBV7-9 and TRBJ2-2, with 9 nucleotides matching TRBD1. V shed 4 bases and J 1 base; nucleotides not matched to a gene: 1. CDR3 length: 15 residues. The germline CDR1 and CDR2 sequences are SEHNR and FQNEAQ (reference sequence). The CDR3 loop is CASSSDRGNTGELFF. The CDR3 DNA reads TGTGCCAGCAGCTCGGACAGGGGGAACACCGGGGAGCTGTTTTTT.

This chain uses TRBV18 with TRBJ1-3, with TRBD1 matching over 10 bases. Per germline, CDR1 KGHSH and CDR2 LQKENI. The J segment lost 2 bases and the V segment lost 3 bases, leaving 10 bases of the junction unmatched. This CDR3 is built from 18 residues. The CDR3 here is CASSPLDRGRNPGNTIYF. Here the CDR3 DNA reads TGTGCCAGCTCACCCCTTGACAGGGGGCGAAACCCTGGAAACACCATATATTTT.

This rearrangement joins TRBV2 to TRBJ1-3, with 7 bases lining up with TRBD1. V was pared by 6 bases and J by 8 bases, with 13 bases of the junction left unmatched. The CDR3 consists of 15 residues. Germline CDR1 is SNHLY and CDR2 is FYNNEI. The CDR3 region is CASSPPRDRRYTIYF. The DNA for the CDR3 is TGTGCCAGCAGCCCTCCCCGGGACAGACGATACACCATATATTTT.

This clone was detected many times. The chain couples TRBV30 to TRBJ1-6; D gene uncertain. V was clipped by 3 bases and J by 3 bases, with 12 bases between them. Germline values: CDR1 GTSNPN, CDR2 SVGIG (reference sequence). There are 15 residues in the CDR3. CDR3 coding DNA: TGTGCCTGGAGCTACCTTACTGGCTATAATTCACCCCTCCACTTT. Its protein is CAWSYLTGYNSPLHF.

The chain employs TRBV2 and TRBJ2-7; 7 bases line up with TRBD1. With V trimmed by 6 bases and J by 7 bases, 15 bases remained unmatched. This CDR3 is 15 amino acids long. Germline CDR1 SNHLY, CDR2 FYNNEI. The CDR3 loop reads CASSRQGGPLREQYF. Here the CDR3 DNA reads TGTGCCAGCAGCCGACAGGGCGGTCCTCTACGGGAGCAGTACTTC.

The chain is built from TRBV4-3 and TRBJ2-3; 10 bases match TRBD2. The J segment lost 1 base and the V segment lost 3 bases, leaving 7 bases of the junction unmatched. The CDR3 extends over 17 amino acids. CDR1 and CDR2 (germline): LGHNA, YSLEER. In DNA form, the CDR3 reads TGCGCCAGCAGCCACGGAACTAGCGGGGAGGGCACAGATACGCAGTATTTT. Its translation is CASSHGTSGEGTDTQYF.

This chain links TRBV11-2 with TRBJ2-1; D not certain. The germline gives CDR1 SGHAT, CDR2 FQNNGV. The CDR3 runs 14 residues. Trimming shortened V by 8 bases and J by 0 bases, and 11 bases separated the two germline ends. The CDR3 loop is CASGKVSSYNEQFF. CDR3 bases: TGTGCCAGCGGTAAAGTCAGCTCCTACAATGAGCAGTTCTTC.

The V and J genes are TRBV6-2 or TRBV6-3 and TRBJ1-6, with D possibly matching TRBD1 (6 bases). Germline V gene sequence: CDR1 MNHEY, CDR2 SVGEGT. CDR3 length equals 14 residues. The V end was cut by 3 bases, the J end by 10 bases, with 13 bases between. As DNA, the CDR3 is TGTGCCAGCAGTTATGGGGGCAGCGGATCACCCCTCCACTTT. Translated, it gives CASSYGGSGSPLHF.

This sequence joins TRBV18 and TRBJ1-2; no firm D call. With 0 bases removed from V and 0 bases from J, the gap between germline ends came to 5 bases. CDR3 size: 14 residues. CDR1 is KGHSH and CDR2 is LQKENI in the germline V gene. The CDR3 DNA is TGTGCCAGCTCACCACCATCAGCTAACTATGGCTACACCTTC. This codes for CASSPPSANYGYTF. Supplemented by reference TRBV18 and TRBJ1-2, the full variable domain reads NAGVMQNPRHLVRRRGQEARLRCSPMKGHSHVYWYRQLPEEGLKFMVYLQKENIIDESGMPKERFSAEFPKEGPSILRIQQVVRGDSAAYFCASSPPSANYGYTFGSGTRLTVV.

The chain links TRBV7-3 to TRBJ1-5; D possibly corresponds to TRBD1 (5 bases). Germline CDR1 SGHTA, CDR2 FQGTGA. There are 19 residues in the CDR3. Trimming removed 5 bases at V and 4 bases at J, with 27 bases between. Here the CDR3 reads CASSHQNTLRTSLNQPQHF. The CDR3 coding sequence is TGTGCCAGCAGCCACCAAAATACTTTAAGGACAAGCCTTAATCAGCCCCAGCATTTT.

This rearrangement joins TRBV24-1 to TRBJ1-2; D remains unclear. The CDR3 covers 15 residues. Trimming shortened V by 3 bases and J by 4 bases, and 14 bases separated the two germline ends. The germline V gene encodes CDR1 KGHDR and CDR2 SFDVKD. CDR3 nucleotide sequence: TGTGCCACCAGTGATCCAGAGCGGACTGGCTATGGCTACACCTTC. This codes for CATSDPERTGYGYTF.

V is TRBV6-5 and J is TRBJ2-1; D unclear. Between the trimmed V and J ends, which lost 4 bases and 10 bases, there was a span of 8 bases. The germline V gene has CDR1 MNHEY and CDR2 SVGAGI. This CDR3 comprises 11 residues. The CDR3: CASSLNTEQFF. The CDR3 DNA sequence: TGTGCCAGCAGTTTAAATACAGAGCAGTTCTTC.

In its sample, this clone was seen a few times. The chain couples TRBV3-1 (or the pseudogene TRBV3-2) to TRBJ2-1, with 7 bases identical to TRBD1. Germline V gives CDR1 LGHDT, CDR2 YNNKEL (reference sequence). The CDR3 has 15 amino acids. V gave up 4 bases and J gave up 0 bases; unmatched junction bases: 3. The CDR3 loop reads CASSRDSISYNEQFF. CDR3 sequence (DNA): TGTGCCAGCAGCCGGGACAGCATCTCCTACAATGAGCAGTTCTTC.

V and J are TRBV6-5 and TRBJ1-2; D gene uncertain. Trimming stripped 7 bases from V and 4 bases from J, with 13 bases between. The CDR3 runs to 13 residues. CDR1 is MNHEY and CDR2 is SVGAGI in the germline V gene. This CDR3 reads CASTGGGSYGYTF. The CDR3 region has the DNA TGTGCCAGCACCGGCGGCGGGAGCTATGGCTACACCTTC.